The present T cell receptor (beta chain) was sequenced within a study of blood T cell repertoires in COVID-19. For the study at large: Samples taken during acute and convalescent COVID-19 were collected in the United States, Italy and Spain. T cells, B-cell-depleted T cells, or PBMCs supplied cDNA or gDNA.

In the study's own analysis: Reference gene primer amplification yielded estimated nucleated cell counts. Clones were sequenced by immunoSEQ multiplex PCR, and TCRdb holds only the in-frame ones, with some missing. That table gives V, J and clone size, and the DNA gave D and trimming. The sample has approximately 110,000 clones; about 75% are singletons. The V end was cut by 5 bases, the J end by 3 bases, with 14 bases between. The CDR3 spans 14 residues. Germline V gene sequence: CDR1 SEHNR, CDR2 FQNEAQ (reference sequence). V usage is TRBV7-9 and J usage is TRBJ2-7; D is unresolved. The TCR was taken from a man aged 80 or over with acute or convalescent COVID-19. What was sequenced was peripheral blood. The CDR3, as DNA: TGTGCCAGCAGCCTCAGAGGCCAGCACTACGAGCAGTACTTC. It specifies CASSLRGQHYEQYF.